The 3 T cell receptor beta chains given below trace back to one sample, sequenced in a study of blood T cell repertoires in COVID-19. Sequenced by immunoSEQ multiplex PCR; TCRdb stores in-frame clones only, minus some. In the table there are 210,000 or so clones, 65% to 85% of which are singletons. The sequenced sample consisted of peripheral blood. All receptors come from a man aged 45-65 years with active or convalescent COVID-19.

This chain joins TRBV10-3 and TRBJ2-5, with a possible D match to TRBD1 (5 bases). The length of the CDR3 is 14 residues. Trimming shortened V by 0 bases and J by 0 bases, and 5 bases separated the two germline ends. From germline, CDR1 is ENHRY and CDR2 SYGVKD. The CDR3 DNA is TGTGCCATCAGTGAGTCCAGGGACCAAGAGACCCAGTACTTC. This sequence encodes CAISESRDQETQYF.

The V call is TRBV27, the J call TRBJ1-5; maybe TRBD1 (5 bases). V was cut by 6 bases and J by 2 bases, with 14 bases left in between. CDR3 length equals 15 residues. Germline V gene data show CDR1 as MNHEY and CDR2 as SMNVEV (reference sequence). The CDR3 DNA reads as TGTGCCAGCAGAGCAGGGTCGCTCGGCAATCAGCCCCAGCATTTT. Translating gives CASRAGSLGNQPQHF.

The V call is TRBV7-2, the J call TRBJ2-3, with 7 bases identical to TRBD2. The germline gives CDR1 SGHTA, CDR2 FQGNSA. CDR3 length: 15 amino acids. The V gene end was trimmed by 1 base and the J gene end by 0 bases; junction bases not matched to a gene: 1. This CDR3 reads CASSLVGGSTDTQYF. CDR3 coding DNA: TGTGCCAGCAGCTTAGTGGGGGGGAGCACAGATACGCAGTATTTT.